This T cell receptor beta chain came from a study of OX40 agonist ivuxolimab in advanced cancers. Study-wide background: Patients were infused with ivuxolimab every 2 weeks at 0.01 to 10 mg/kg.

The study's findings and limits: There were also nonresponders showing low normalized T-cell clonal expansion. Dose levels from 0.1 to 3.0 mg/kg saw CD4+ and CD8+ blood T cells expand clonally by week 6.

As to this clone: Its antigen is as yet unknown. Other DNA sequences within the sample encode an identical CDR3.

Sequencing used immunoSEQ multiplex PCR; TCRdb keeps in-frame clones, though not all of them. This table holds 60,000 to 75,000 clones, around 92% found once. V lost 4 bases, J lost 3 bases, and 5 bases stayed unmatched. This CDR3 contains 14 residues. CDR1 and CDR2 from the germline V gene are SEHNR and FQNEAQ (reference sequence). The sequence came from an adult with an advanced solid tumor such as melanoma, head and neck, liver or kidney cancer. The V gene is TRBV7-9, the J gene TRBJ2-7, with 8 bases aligning to TRBD1. The sample was CD4+ or CD8+ T cells sorted from blood, taken in a trial of the OX40 agonist ivuxolimab. This chain's CDR3 is CASSSGQAGYEQYF. Written as DNA, the CDR3 is TGTGCCAGCAGCTCGGGACAGGCAGGCTACGAGCAGTACTTC.